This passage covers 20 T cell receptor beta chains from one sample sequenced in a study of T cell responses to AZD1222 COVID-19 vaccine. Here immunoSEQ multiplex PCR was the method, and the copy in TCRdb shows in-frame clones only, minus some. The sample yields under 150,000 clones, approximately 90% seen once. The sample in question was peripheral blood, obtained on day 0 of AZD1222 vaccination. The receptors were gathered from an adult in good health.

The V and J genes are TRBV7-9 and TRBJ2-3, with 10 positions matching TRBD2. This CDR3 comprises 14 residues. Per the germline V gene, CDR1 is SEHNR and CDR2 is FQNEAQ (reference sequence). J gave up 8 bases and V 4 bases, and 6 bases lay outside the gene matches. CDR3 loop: CASSSLAGSLTQYF. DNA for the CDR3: TGTGCCAGCAGCTCACTAGCGGGAAGTCTTACGCAGTATTTT.

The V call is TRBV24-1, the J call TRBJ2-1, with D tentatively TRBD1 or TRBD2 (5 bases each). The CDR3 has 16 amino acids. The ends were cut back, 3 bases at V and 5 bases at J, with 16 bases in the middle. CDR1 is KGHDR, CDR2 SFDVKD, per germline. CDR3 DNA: TGTGCCACCAGTGATCCCGGGATAATGGGGGACAATGAGCAGTTCTTC. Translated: CATSDPGIMGDNEQFF.

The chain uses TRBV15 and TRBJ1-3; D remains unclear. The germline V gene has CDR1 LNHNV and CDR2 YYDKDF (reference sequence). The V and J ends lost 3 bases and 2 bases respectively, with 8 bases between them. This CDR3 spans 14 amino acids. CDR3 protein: CATSRTNAGNTIYF. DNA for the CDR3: TGTGCCACCAGCAGGACAAACGCTGGAAACACCATATATTTT.

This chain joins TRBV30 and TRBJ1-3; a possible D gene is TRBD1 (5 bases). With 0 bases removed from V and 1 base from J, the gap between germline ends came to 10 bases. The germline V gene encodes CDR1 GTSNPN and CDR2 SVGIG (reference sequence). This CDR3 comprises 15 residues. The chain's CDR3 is CAWSVNRISGNTIYF. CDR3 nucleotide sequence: TGTGCCTGGAGTGTTAACAGGATTTCTGGAAACACCATATATTTT. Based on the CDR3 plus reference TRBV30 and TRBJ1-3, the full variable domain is SQTIHQWPATLVQPVGSPLSLECTVEGTSNPNLYWYRQAAGRGLQLLFYSVGIGQISSEVPQNLSASRPQDRQFILSSKKLLLSDSGFYLCAWSVNRISGNTIYFGEGSWLTVV.

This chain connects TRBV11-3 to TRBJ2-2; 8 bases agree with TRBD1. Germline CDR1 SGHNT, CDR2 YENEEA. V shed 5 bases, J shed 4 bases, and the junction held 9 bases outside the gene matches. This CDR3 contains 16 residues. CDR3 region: CASSIQGQEGTGELFF. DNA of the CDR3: TGTGCCAGCAGCATACAGGGACAGGAGGGCACCGGGGAGCTGTTTTTT.

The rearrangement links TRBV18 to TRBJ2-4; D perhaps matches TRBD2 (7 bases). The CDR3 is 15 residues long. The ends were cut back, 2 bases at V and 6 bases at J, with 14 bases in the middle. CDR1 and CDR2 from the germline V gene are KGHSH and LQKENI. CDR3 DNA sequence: TGTGCCAGCTCACCAACCGGGGGCGGGGGAAACATTCAGTACTTC. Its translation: CASSPTGGGGNIQYF. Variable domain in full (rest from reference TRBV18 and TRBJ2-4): NAGVMQNPRHLVRRRGQEARLRCSPMKGHSHVYWYRQLPEEGLKFMVYLQKENIIDESGMPKERFSAEFPKEGPSILRIQQVVRGDSAAYFCASSPTGGGGNIQYFGAGTRLSVL.

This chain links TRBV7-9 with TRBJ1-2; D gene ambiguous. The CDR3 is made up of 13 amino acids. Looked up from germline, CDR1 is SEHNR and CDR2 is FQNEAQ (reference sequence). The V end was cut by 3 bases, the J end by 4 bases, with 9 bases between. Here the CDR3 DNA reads TGTGCCAGCAGCTTGGGTCGGGGCTATGGCTACACCTTC. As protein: CASSLGRGYGYTF.

CDR3: CASRPDPILNTEAFF. CDR3 in DNA: TGCGCCAGCAGACCTGATCCTATTTTGAACACTGAAGCTTTCTTT. V gene TRBV5-1 combines with J gene TRBJ1-1, with D unresolved. CDR1 is SGHRS and CDR2 is YFSETQ in the germline V gene. V was cut by 5 bases and J by 0 bases, with 14 bases left in between. The CDR3 contains 15 residues.

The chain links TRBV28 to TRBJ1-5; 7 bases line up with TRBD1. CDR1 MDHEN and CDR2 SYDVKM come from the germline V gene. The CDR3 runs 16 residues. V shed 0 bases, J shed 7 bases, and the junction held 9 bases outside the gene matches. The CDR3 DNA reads TGTGCCAGCAGTTTATGGGGCCGACAGGGCGGGCAGCCCCAGCATTTT. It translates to CASSLWGRQGGQPQHF.

CDR3 protein: CASSLGLADEQFF. The CDR3 DNA reads TGTGCCAGCAGCTTGGGGCTAGCCGATGAGCAGTTCTTC. The rearrangement uses TRBV5-8 and TRBJ2-1, with TRBD2 as a possible D gene (5 bases). The V end lost 0 bases, the J end lost 8 bases, and 9 bases lay between the germline ends. CDR3 length: 13 residues. Germline V gene data show CDR1 as SGHTS and CDR2 as YDEGEE.

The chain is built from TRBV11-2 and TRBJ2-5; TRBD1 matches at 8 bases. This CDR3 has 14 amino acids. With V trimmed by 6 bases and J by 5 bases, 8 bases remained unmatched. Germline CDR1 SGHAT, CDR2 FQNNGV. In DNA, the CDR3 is TGTGCCAGCAGAGACCAGGGGGCTGGGGAGACCCAGTACTTC. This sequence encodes CASRDQGAGETQYF.

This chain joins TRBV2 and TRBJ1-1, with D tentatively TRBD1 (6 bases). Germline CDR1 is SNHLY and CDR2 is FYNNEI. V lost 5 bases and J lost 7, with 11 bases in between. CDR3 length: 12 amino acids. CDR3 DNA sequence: TGTGCCAGCAGTACTATCAGGGGTGAAGCTTTCTTT. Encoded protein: CASSTIRGEAFF.

The CDR3 region is CASSEGGRETQYF. The CDR3 DNA sequence: TGTGCCAGCAGTGAAGGGGGACGAGAGACCCAGTACTTC. J is TRBJ2-5 and V is TRBV6-1; TRBD1 or TRBD2 may be the D gene (5 bases each). Looked up from germline, CDR1 is MNHNS and CDR2 is SASEGT. V lost 1 base, J lost 4 bases, and 7 bases lay in between. This CDR3 has 13 amino acids.

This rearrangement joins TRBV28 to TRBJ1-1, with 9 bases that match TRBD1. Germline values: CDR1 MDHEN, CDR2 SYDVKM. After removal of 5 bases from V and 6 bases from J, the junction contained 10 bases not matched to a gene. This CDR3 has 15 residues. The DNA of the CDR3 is TGTGCCAGCAGTCCACCGGGACAGGGTTTTCCTGAAGCTTTCTTT. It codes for CASSPPGQGFPEAFF.

CDR3 sequence: CTTRTGGNEQFF. In DNA, the CDR3 is TGCACTACCAGGACAGGGGGAAATGAGCAGTTCTTC. V usage is TRBV29-1 and J usage is TRBJ2-1, with 10 bases fitting TRBD1. Germline V gene data show CDR1 as SQVTM and CDR2 as ANQGSEA. The length of the CDR3 is 12 residues.

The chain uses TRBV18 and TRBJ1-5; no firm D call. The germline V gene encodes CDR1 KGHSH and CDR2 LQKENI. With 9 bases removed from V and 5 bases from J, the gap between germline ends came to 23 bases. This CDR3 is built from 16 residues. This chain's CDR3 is CASSSSTPAAHQPQHF. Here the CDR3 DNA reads TGTGCCAGTTCATCATCGACCCCCGCGGCCCATCAGCCCCAGCATTTT.

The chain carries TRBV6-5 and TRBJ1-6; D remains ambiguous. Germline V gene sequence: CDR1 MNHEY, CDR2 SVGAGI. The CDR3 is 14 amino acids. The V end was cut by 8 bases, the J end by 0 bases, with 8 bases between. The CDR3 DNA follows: TGTGCCAGCGGGCAGAGCTCCTATAATTCACCCCTCCACTTT. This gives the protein CASGQSSYNSPLHF.

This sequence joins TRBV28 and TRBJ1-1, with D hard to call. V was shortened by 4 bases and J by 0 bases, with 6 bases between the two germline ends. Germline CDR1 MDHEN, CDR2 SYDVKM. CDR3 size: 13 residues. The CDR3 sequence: CASSWTVNTEAFF. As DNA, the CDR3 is TGTGCCAGCAGTTGGACGGTGAACACTGAAGCTTTCTTT.

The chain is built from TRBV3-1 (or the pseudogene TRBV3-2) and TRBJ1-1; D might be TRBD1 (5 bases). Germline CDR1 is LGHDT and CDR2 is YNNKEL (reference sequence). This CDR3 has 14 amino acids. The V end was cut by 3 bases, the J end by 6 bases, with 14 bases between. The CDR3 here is CASSQGGVGAEAFF. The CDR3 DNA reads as TGTGCCAGCAGCCAGGGGGGGGTCGGAGCTGAAGCTTTCTTT.

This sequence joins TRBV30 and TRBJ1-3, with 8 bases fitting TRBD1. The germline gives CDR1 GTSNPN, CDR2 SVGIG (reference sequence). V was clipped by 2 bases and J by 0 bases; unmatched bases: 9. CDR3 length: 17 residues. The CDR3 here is CAWSSIDRGSSGNTIYF. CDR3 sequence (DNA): TGTGCCTGGAGTTCTATAGACAGGGGAAGCTCTGGAAACACCATATATTTT.